This T cell receptor beta chain comes out of a study of blood T cell repertoires in COVID-19. Study summary: Some COVID-19 samples were acute and others convalescent; all came from the United States, Italy and Spain. T cells, B-cell-depleted T cells, or PBMCs provided the cDNA or gDNA that served as material.

In the source study's methods: Amplification with reference gene primers provided the estimates of nucleated cell counts. Some clones are missing from TCRdb's copy, which holds only in-frame ones; the method was immunoSEQ multiplex PCR. Clone size and the V and J calls come from that table; the DNA yielded D and trimming. There are 45,000 to 65,000 clones in the sample; roughly 90% occur only once, and roughly 3.9% lies in the top ten. The CDR3 is made up of 15 amino acids. Germline V CDR1 and CDR2: LNHDA, SQIVND (reference sequence). The trim removed 4 bases at V and 4 bases at J, leaving 7 bases unmatched.

The sequenced material came from peripheral blood. This chain joins TRBV19 and TRBJ1-2, with 9 positions matching TRBD1. The sequence was obtained from a man aged 50 to 60 with acute or convalescent COVID-19. CDR3 DNA sequence: TGTGCCAGTAGTACGAGGGGACAGGGAATCTATGGCTACACCTTC. Amino acids: CASSTRGQGIYGYTF.